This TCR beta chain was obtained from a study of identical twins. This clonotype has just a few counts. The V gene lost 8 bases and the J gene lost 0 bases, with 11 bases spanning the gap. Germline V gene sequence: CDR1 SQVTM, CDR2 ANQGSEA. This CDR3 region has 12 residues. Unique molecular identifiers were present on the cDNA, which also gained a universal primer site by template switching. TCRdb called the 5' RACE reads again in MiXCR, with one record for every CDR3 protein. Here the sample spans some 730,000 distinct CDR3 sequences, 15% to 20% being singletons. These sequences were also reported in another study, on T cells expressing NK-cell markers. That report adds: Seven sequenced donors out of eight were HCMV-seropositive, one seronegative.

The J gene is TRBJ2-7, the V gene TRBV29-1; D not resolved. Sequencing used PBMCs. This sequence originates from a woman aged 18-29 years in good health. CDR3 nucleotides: TGCAGCACACAATCCTCCTCCTACGAGCAGTACTTC. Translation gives CSTQSSSYEQYF.